This T cell receptor beta chain was retrieved from a study of cytomegalovirus exposure and HLA in healthy donors. Study summary: Earlier results showed 117 million unique TCR beta sequences derived from approximately 170 million T cells. Clustering assigned 70% to 90% of the 350 to 400 genotyped donors to the Caucasian-associated ancestry cluster. Notes on the study in general: The investigators catalogued 150 or so TCR beta chains as cytomegalovirus-associated. For most subjects, TCR beta sequences were reported to predict HLA-A and HLA-B alleles with accuracy.

PCR amplification relied on 60 Vbeta primers (plus 13 Jbeta primers). Sequencing used immunoSEQ multiplex PCR; TCRdb keeps in-frame clones, though not all of them. The data hold tens of thousands of clones, with roughly four fifths observed a single time. This clone came up a few times. Its antigen is unidentified. This sequence originates from a man in his fifties in good health and CMV-seronegative. The sample taken for sequencing was PBMCs.

CDR3: CASSEKGARNQPQHF. CDR3 nucleotides: TGTGCCAGCAGTGAAAAAGGGGCGCGCAATCAGCCCCAGCATTTT. The chain is built from TRBV2 and TRBJ1-5; D is possibly TRBD1 (5 bases). Trimming left V 2 bases short and J 2 bases short, with 10 bases between. Germline CDR1 is SNHLY and CDR2 is FYNNEI. The CDR3 contains 15 residues.